The 24 T cell receptor beta chains given below trace back to one sample, sequenced in a study of identical twins. TCRdb independently ran MiXCR on the 5' RACE reads; one entry per CDR3 protein. This table holds 550,000 to 800,000 distinct CDR3 sequences, just over 7% found once. Another study also made use of these data, one on yellow fever vaccine responses in identical twins.

Sequenced input: PBMCs. The receptors originated from a woman between 18 and 29 years old in good health.

In regard to this clonotype: A much larger clone lies a single base off, so this may be a read error. The rearrangement joins TRBV6-1 to TRBJ2-1; D is unclear. The CDR3 totals 13 residues. The germline gives CDR1 MNHNS, CDR2 SASEGT. CDR3 sequence reads: CASRDTVYNGQFF. CDR3 nucleotides: TGTGCCAGCAGGGATACAGTGTACAATGGGCAGTTCTTC.

This clonotype was detected ten times or more. This sequence joins TRBV6-6 and TRBJ2-1; the D gene is possibly TRBD1 (6 bases). The CDR3 totals 13 residues. Trimming took 0 bases from V and 12 from J, leaving 12 bases between them. Germline loops: CDR1 MNHNY, CDR2 SVGAGI (reference sequence). CDR3: CASSYSAQQGQFF. The DNA for the CDR3 is TGTGCCAGCAGTTACTCGGCTCAACAGGGGCAGTTCTTC.

This clonotype was detected many times. The chain has TRBV5-6 and TRBJ2-7, with 9 bases fitting TRBD1. The CDR3 contains 13 residues. CDR1 SGHDT and CDR2 YYEEEE come from the germline V gene. Trimming cost V 7 bases and J 5 bases; bases outside gene matches: 7. CDR3 protein: CASQQGAGNEQYV. CDR3 DNA sequence: TGTGCCAGCCAACAGGGGGCAGGTAACGAGCAGTACGTC.

This clonotype was picked up a small number of times. The chain employs TRBV24-1 and TRBJ2-1, with 10 nucleotides matching TRBD2. Germline CDR1 KGHDR, CDR2 SFDVKD. Trimming took 4 bases from V and 3 from J; bases not matched to a gene: 2. The CDR3 contains 15 residues. The CDR3 DNA follows: TGTGCCACCAGTGAGGTAGCGGGGGGCTACAATGAGCAGTTCTTC. This encodes CATSEVAGGYNEQFF.

In its sample, this clonotype was seen a few times. The V gene is TRBV20-1, the J gene TRBJ2-1; a possible D gene is TRBD2 (6 bases). The CDR3 is 14 amino acids. In germline, CDR1 is DFQATT, CDR2 SNEGSKA (reference sequence). The germline V and J ends were trimmed by 5 bases and 1 base, with 12 bases remaining between them. For the CDR3, the DNA is TGCAGTGCTGGGCGGGGAAGGTCCTACAATGAGCAGTTCTTC. Encoded protein: CSAGRGRSYNEQFF.

This clonotype was detected a few times. The CDR3 sequence is CASSYRLAGQETQYF. CDR3 DNA sequence: TGTGCCAGCAGTTACCGACTAGCGGGGCAAGAGACCCAGTACTTC. The chain recombines TRBV12-3 or TRBV12-4 with TRBJ2-5, with 11 bases lining up with TRBD2. Germline trimming cut 4 bases from V and 2 bases from J; bases unmatched to any gene: 3. The CDR3 runs 15 residues.

Ten or more counts support this clonotype. This rearrangement joins TRBV24-1 to TRBJ2-1; D gene uncertain. CDR3 size: 15 residues. Germline V CDR1 and CDR2: KGHDR, SFDVKD. Trimming shortened V by 3 bases and J by 8 bases, and 16 bases separated the two germline ends. The CDR3 reads CATSDPTNLSHEQFF. CDR3 sequence (DNA): TGTGCCACCAGTGATCCAACTAACTTGAGCCATGAGCAGTTCTTC.

The sample holds a few counts of this clonotype. The V gene is TRBV20-1, the J gene TRBJ2-4, with D possibly TRBD2 on 5 matching bases. Germline lookup yields CDR1 DFQATT and CDR2 SNEGSKA (reference sequence). The CDR3 loop spans 12 amino acids. V was trimmed by 1 base and J by 7 bases, leaving 8 bases between them. CDR3 in DNA: TGCAGTGCTAGAGGATCGGGGAACATTCAGTACTTC. Its protein product is CSARGSGNIQYF.

The chain carries TRBV27 and TRBJ1-6; the D gene is possibly TRBD1 (6 bases). Germline V CDR1 and CDR2: MNHEY, SMNVEV (reference sequence). The CDR3 is 14 residues long. The V gene lost 8 bases and the J gene lost 7 bases, with 15 bases spanning the gap. The CDR3 is CASRRDTPNSPLHF. CDR3 nucleotides: TGTGCCAGCCGCCGGGACACCCCAAATTCACCCCTCCACTTT.

This clonotype was counted at least ten times. This chain links TRBV7-9 with TRBJ1-2; D not certain. This CDR3 comprises 13 residues. V lost 1 base to trimming and J lost 8 bases, with 11 bases between them. Germline lookup yields CDR1 SEHNR and CDR2 FQNEAQ (reference sequence). The CDR3 DNA sequence: TGTGCCAGCAGCTTAGGGCCGAACGTAGGCTACACCTTC. This codes for CASSLGPNVGYTF.

As concerns this clonotype: A much larger clone lies a single base off, so this may be a read error. The chain has TRBV24-1 and TRBJ2-5; possible D gene TRBD1, 5 bases. The germline V gene encodes CDR1 KGHDR and CDR2 SFDVKD. The V and J ends lost 6 bases and 8 bases respectively, with 24 bases between them. This CDR3 contains 16 residues. Here the CDR3 DNA reads TGTGCCACCAGTTCAACAGGCGAACTCCTTCGTGACACCCAGTACTTC. Its translation is CATSSTGELLRDTQYF.

This clonotype was counted ten times or more. The chain is built from TRBV7-8 and TRBJ2-3; 9 bases are a match to TRBD2. Trimming at V came to 4 bases and at J to 0 bases, leaving 5 bases not matched to a gene. Per the germline V gene, CDR1 is SGHVS and CDR2 is FQNEAQ. The CDR3 consists of 16 residues. Here the CDR3 reads CASSYPSGTSTDTQYF. DNA for the CDR3: TGTGCCAGCAGCTACCCTAGCGGGACTAGCACAGATACGCAGTATTTT.

This clonotype was detected many times. The chain uses TRBV20-1 and TRBJ1-4, with a possible D match to TRBD1 (5 bases). The CDR3 runs 16 residues. Trimming took 0 bases from V and 3 from J, leaving 14 bases between them. Germline V gene data show CDR1 as DFQATT and CDR2 as SNEGSKA (reference sequence). The CDR3 reads CSARELGVGSNEKLFF. The CDR3 DNA reads as TGCAGTGCTAGAGAGTTAGGGGTTGGGTCTAATGAAAAACTGTTTTTT.

This clonotype was counted between two and nine times. The V gene is TRBV12-3 or TRBV12-4, the J gene TRBJ2-1; 7 nucleotides match TRBD1. V was pared by 1 base and J by 5 bases, with 5 bases of the junction left unmatched. The CDR3 runs 15 residues. The CDR3 DNA is TGTGCCAGCAGTTTAGTGTCCGACAGGGACAATGAGCAGTTCTTC. Its protein product is CASSLVSDRDNEQFF.

This clonotype has a handful of counts. This chain connects TRBV5-6 to TRBJ2-1, with D hard to call. The CDR3 is 14 amino acids. The ends were cut back, 1 base at V and 4 bases at J, with 9 bases in the middle. Per germline, CDR1 SGHDT and CDR2 YYEEEE. CDR3 in amino acids: CASSLLRFYNEQFF. CDR3 DNA sequence: TGTGCCAGCAGCTTGCTGCGGTTTTACAATGAGCAGTTCTTC.

This clonotype appeared a few times. The chain is built from TRBV29-1 and TRBJ2-5; a weak D match, TRBD2 (5 bases). The CDR3 extends over 13 amino acids. Trimming took off 5 bases at V and 4 bases at J, with 14 bases between the two ends. The germline CDR1 and CDR2 sequences are SQVTM and ANQGSEA. The CDR3 DNA follows: TGCAGCGTTAGGACGGGGTCGGTAGAGACCCAGTACTTC. Translating gives CSVRTGSVETQYF.

The chain employs TRBV12-3 or TRBV12-4 and TRBJ1-4, with a possible D match to TRBD1 (5 bases). V gave up 3 bases and J gave up 7 bases, with 15 bases separating them. This CDR3 has 15 amino acids. The CDR3 protein is CASSFIPGGGEKLFF. CDR3 in DNA: TGTGCCAGCAGTTTTATCCCCGGGGGTGGTGAAAAACTGTTTTTT.

This clonotype was picked up many times. The rearrangement uses TRBV12-3 or TRBV12-4 and TRBJ1-3; a possible D gene is TRBD1 (5 bases). The germline V and J ends were trimmed by 8 bases and 0 bases, with 14 bases remaining between them. The CDR3 extends over 15 amino acids. CDR3 in DNA: TGTGCCAGCGGGGGGGGTAAGAGCTCTGGAAACACCATATATTTT. The encoded protein is CASGGGKSSGNTIYF.

The chain recombines TRBV24-1 with TRBJ2-1; D is tentatively TRBD1 or TRBD2 (6 bases each). The germline V and J ends were trimmed by 2 bases and 7 bases, with 17 bases remaining between them. CDR3 length: 16 amino acids. Germline CDR1 KGHDR, CDR2 SFDVKD. CDR3 DNA: TGTGCCACCAGTGATTCATCCTTGGGGGGCTGGAATGAGCAGTTCTTC. Protein: CATSDSSLGGWNEQFF.

Many counts were recorded for this clonotype. The rearrangement uses TRBV19 and TRBJ1-5; 11 bases line up with TRBD1. Germline V CDR1 and CDR2: LNHDA, SQIVND (reference sequence). CDR3 size: 15 residues. The V gene end was trimmed by 6 bases and the J gene end by 7 bases; junction bases not matched to a gene: 8. CDR3 in DNA: TGTGCCAGTAGAGTAGGGACAGGGGGAGGCCAGCCCCAGCATTTT. Protein sequence: CASRVGTGGGQPQHF. Combining the CDR3 with reference TRBV19 and TRBJ1-5 gives the whole variable domain DGGITQSPKYLFRKEGQNVTLSCEQNLNHDAMYWYRQDPGQGLRLIYYSQIVNDFQKGDIAEGYSVSREKKESFPLTVTSAQKNPTAFYLCASRVGTGGGQPQHFGDGTRLSIL.

The J gene is TRBJ1-5, the V gene TRBV20-1, with D unclear. The CDR3 extends over 12 amino acids. V lost 3 bases and J 0 bases, leaving 3 bases between the germline ends. CDR1 and CDR2 (germline): DFQATT, SNEGSKA (reference sequence). The CDR3 DNA is TGCAGTGCTAGGCATAGCAATCAGCCCCAGCATTTT. Its translation: CSARHSNQPQHF.

This clonotype occurred a few times. J is TRBJ1-4 and V is TRBV5-1; 8 bases line up with TRBD1. With 4 bases clipped from V and 8 bases from J, the junction kept 10 bases outside the gene matches. CDR1 SGHRS and CDR2 YFSETQ come from the germline V gene. The length of the CDR3 is 15 residues. CDR3 nucleotides: TGCGCCAGCAGCCGAACGACAGGGGCCGGGGAAAAACTGTTTTTT. It codes for CASSRTTGAGEKLFF. The complete variable domain, with remaining parts taken from reference TRBV5-1 and TRBJ1-4, reads KAGVTQTPRYLIKTRGQQVTLSCSPISGHRSVSWYQQTPGQGLQFLFEYFSETQRNKGNFPGRFSGRQFSNSRSEMNVSTLELGDSALYLCASSRTTGAGEKLFFGSGTQLSVL.

This clonotype was seen repeatedly, ten times or more. The CDR3 coding sequence is TGTGCCATCAGTGAATCCGGGACTAGCGGAGCCTACCAAGAGACCCAGTACTTC. Translating it yields CAISESGTSGAYQETQYF. The V call is TRBV10-3, the J call TRBJ2-5, with 11 nucleotides matching TRBD2. Germline V gene sequence: CDR1 ENHRY, CDR2 SYGVKD. V lost 3 bases to trimming and J lost 0 bases; unmatched junction nucleotides: 9. The CDR3 consists of 18 residues.

This clonotype was seen repeatedly, ten times or more. The chain has TRBV20-1 and TRBJ2-2; 8 bases map to TRBD2. CDR1 and CDR2 (germline): DFQATT, SNEGSKA (reference sequence). Trimming removed 5 bases from V and 0 bases from J; junction bases left unmatched: 2. CDR3 size: 14 residues. The CDR3 DNA sequence: TGCAGTGCTTCGGGACTAGCGAACACCGGGGAGCTGTTTTTT. Its translation is CSASGLANTGELFF.